The clone carrying this TCR beta chain has just a few counts. The antigen is not known. The data were obtained in a study of beta chain features in type 1 diabetes. General study points: There was a moderate but significant shortening of TCRB CDR3s in all four CD4+ subsets of Type 1 diabetes patients.

As every portion of the isolated RNA was reverse transcribed, the sequencing read expressed TCRB transcripts. Sequencing used immunoSEQ multiplex PCR; TCRdb keeps in-frame clones, though not all of them. The data show nearly 700,000 clones, under 15% seen once. The V and J ends lost 3 bases and 0 bases respectively, with 17 bases between them. CDR3 length equals 17 residues. CDR1 is SNHLY, CDR2 FYNNEI, per germline. The rearrangement joins TRBV2 to TRBJ1-2; the D gene is possibly TRBD1 (6 bases). The clonotype originates from a man younger than 35 with type 1 diabetes. Input material: naive CD4+ T cells from blood. The CDR3 here is CASSESPTGMANYGYTF. The CDR3 DNA sequence: TGTGCCAGCAGTGAGAGCCCCACAGGGATGGCTAACTATGGCTACACCTTC.